These T cell receptor beta chains were read from a single sample in a study of siplizumab effects on memory and regulatory T cells. Method: immunoSEQ multiplex PCR; TCRdb's copy keeps in-frame clones and lacks some. The sample carries around 95,000 clones, about 90% recorded once. The sequenced sample was CD4+ T cells sorted from blood. The receptor set was obtained from a human donor in good health. Both conserved end residues are part of each CDR3.

v_gene: TRBV29-1
j_gene: TRBJ2-2
CDR3aa: CSVGGGIVTGELFF

v_gene: TRBV12-5
j_gene: TRBJ1-2
CDR3aa: CASASTGPRTF

v_gene: TRBV6-6
j_gene: TRBJ1-2
CDR3aa: CASSYSADTAGGYTF

v_gene: TRBV5-4
j_gene: TRBJ2-7
CDR3aa: CASSLALAGIKEQYF

v_gene: TRBV5-1
j_gene: TRBJ1-4
CDR3aa: CASSRGQAATNEKLFF

v_gene: TRBV11-2
j_gene: TRBJ1-2
CDR3aa: CASSFRDRGYTF

v_gene: TRBV28
j_gene: TRBJ1-2
CDR3aa: CASSFEGQGVHGYTF

v_gene: TRBV15
j_gene: TRBJ1-5
CDR3aa: CATSREINQPQHF

v_gene: TRBV2
j_gene: TRBJ2-3
CDR3aa: CASSEAPIRGNTQYF

v_gene: TRBV11-2
j_gene: TRBJ2-5
CDR3aa: CASSLPGKETQYF

v_gene: TRBV18
j_gene: TRBJ1-2
CDR3aa: CASSPAGRYGYTF

v_gene: TRBV6-1
j_gene: TRBJ2-7
CDR3aa: CASRAWPSSYEQYF

v_gene: TRBV27
j_gene: TRBJ1-6
CDR3aa: CASSFEKASPLHF

v_gene: TRBV5-1
j_gene: TRBJ1-5
CDR3aa: CASSLGTGLTQPQHF

v_gene: TRBV5-4
j_gene: TRBJ1-1
CDR3aa: CASSSRDSPNTEAFF

v_gene: TRBV7-9
j_gene: TRBJ2-7
CDR3aa: CASSDRDRTGQYF

v_gene: TRBV7-3
j_gene: TRBJ2-3
CDR3aa: CASSSRGGAGGLADTQYF

v_gene: TRBV4-2
j_gene: TRBJ2-6
CDR3aa: CASSQQVSGANVLTF

v_gene: TRBV4-3
j_gene: TRBJ2-2
CDR3aa: CASSPRRLLTGELFF

v_gene: TRBV28
j_gene: TRBJ2-7
CDR3aa: CASSLFPLAYEQYF

v_gene: TRBV9
j_gene: TRBJ2-6
CDR3aa: CASSVRAGANVLTF

v_gene: TRBV7-6
j_gene: TRBJ2-3
CDR3aa: CASSTGGQGGGDTQYF

v_gene: TRBV28
j_gene: TRBJ2-7
CDR3aa: CASSLVGGSYEQYF

v_gene: TRBV7-9
j_gene: TRBJ2-7
CDR3aa: CASTPEATYEQYF

v_gene: TRBV2
j_gene: TRBJ1-4
CDR3aa: CASNRDREEKLFF